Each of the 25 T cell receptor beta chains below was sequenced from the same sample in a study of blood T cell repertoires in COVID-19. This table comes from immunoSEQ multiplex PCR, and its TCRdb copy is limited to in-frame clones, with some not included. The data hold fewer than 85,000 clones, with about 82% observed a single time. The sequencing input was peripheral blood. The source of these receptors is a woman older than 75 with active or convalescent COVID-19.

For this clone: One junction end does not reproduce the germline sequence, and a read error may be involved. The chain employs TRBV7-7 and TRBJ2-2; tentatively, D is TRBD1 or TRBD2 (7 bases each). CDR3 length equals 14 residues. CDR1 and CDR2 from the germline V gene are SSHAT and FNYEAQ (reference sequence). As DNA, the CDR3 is TGTGCTAGCAGCGGGACAGCGAACACCGGGGAGCTGTTTTTT. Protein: CASSGTANTGELFF.

CDR3 loop: CASTLGAPTPGGSHNEQFF. CDR3 DNA sequence: TGTGCCAGCACCCTGGGGGCCCCAACCCCGGGAGGTTCCCACAATGAGCAGTTCTTC. The chain combines TRBV3-1 (or the pseudogene TRBV3-2) with TRBJ2-1, with D possibly being TRBD2 (7 bases). Trimming stripped 7 bases from V and 5 bases from J, with 30 bases between. Germline loops: CDR1 LGHDT, CDR2 YNNKEL (reference sequence). This CDR3 spans 19 amino acids.

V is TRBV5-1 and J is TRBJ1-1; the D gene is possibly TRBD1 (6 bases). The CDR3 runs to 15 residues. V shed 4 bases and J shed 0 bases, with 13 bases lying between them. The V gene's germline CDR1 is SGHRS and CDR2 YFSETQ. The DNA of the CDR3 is TGCGCCAGCAGCGGCATGGACAGCATGAACACTGAAGCTTTCTTT. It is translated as CASSGMDSMNTEAFF.

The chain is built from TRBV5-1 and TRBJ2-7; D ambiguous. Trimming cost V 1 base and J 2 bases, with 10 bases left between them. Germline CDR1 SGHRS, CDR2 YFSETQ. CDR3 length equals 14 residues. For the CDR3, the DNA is TGCGCCAGCAGCTTGATTTCAGGTCCCTACGAGCAGTACTTC. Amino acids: CASSLISGPYEQYF.

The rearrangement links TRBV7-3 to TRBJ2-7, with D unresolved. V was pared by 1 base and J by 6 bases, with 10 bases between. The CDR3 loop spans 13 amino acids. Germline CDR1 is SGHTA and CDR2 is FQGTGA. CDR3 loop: CASSLSFPGEQYF. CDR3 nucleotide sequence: TGTGCCAGCAGCTTAAGTTTCCCGGGCGAGCAGTACTTC.

The CDR3 spells CASSQELRLSTDTQYF. In DNA form, the CDR3 reads TGCGCCAGCAGCCAAGAACTTAGACTCAGCACAGATACGCAGTATTTT. The rearrangement joins TRBV4-3 to TRBJ2-3, with D hard to call. The V end lost 0 bases, the J end lost 0 bases, and 10 bases lay between the germline ends. The CDR3 is 16 amino acids. Germline V gene data show CDR1 as LGHNA and CDR2 as YSLEER.

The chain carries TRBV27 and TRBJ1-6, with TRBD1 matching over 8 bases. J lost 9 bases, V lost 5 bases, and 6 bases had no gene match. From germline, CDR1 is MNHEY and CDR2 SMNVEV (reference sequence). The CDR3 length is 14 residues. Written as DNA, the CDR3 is TGTGCCAGCAGTCCGACAGGGGTTAGTTCACCCCTCCACTTT. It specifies CASSPTGVSSPLHF.

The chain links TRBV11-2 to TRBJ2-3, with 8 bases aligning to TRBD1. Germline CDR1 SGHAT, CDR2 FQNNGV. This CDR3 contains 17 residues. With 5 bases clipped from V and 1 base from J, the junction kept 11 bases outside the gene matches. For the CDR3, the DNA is TGTGCCAGCAGCCCCGACGGACAGGGCGGGGGCACAGATACGCAGTATTTT. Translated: CASSPDGQGGGTDTQYF.

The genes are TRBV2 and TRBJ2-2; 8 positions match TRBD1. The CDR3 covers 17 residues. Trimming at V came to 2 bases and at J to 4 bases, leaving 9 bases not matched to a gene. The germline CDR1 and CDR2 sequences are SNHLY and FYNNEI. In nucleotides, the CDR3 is TGTGCCAGCAGTGAATTTGGAGACAGGGGAACCACCGGGGAGCTGTTTTTT. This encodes CASSEFGDRGTTGELFF.

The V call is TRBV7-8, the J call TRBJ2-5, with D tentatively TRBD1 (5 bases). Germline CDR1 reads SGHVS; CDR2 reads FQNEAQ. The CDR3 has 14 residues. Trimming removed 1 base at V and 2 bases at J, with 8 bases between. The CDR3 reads CASSLGRVQETQYF. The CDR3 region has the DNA TGTGCCAGCAGCTTAGGCAGGGTTCAAGAGACCCAGTACTTC.

CDR3 in DNA: TGTGCCAGCAGTTCCCAGGACAGGGACTACAATGAGCAGTTCTTC. Protein sequence: CASSSQDRDYNEQFF. The rearrangement uses TRBV28 and TRBJ2-1; 8 nucleotides match TRBD1. Germline CDR1 MDHEN, CDR2 SYDVKM. CDR3 length: 15 amino acids. The ends lost 4 bases at V and 3 bases at J; junction bases unmatched: 5.

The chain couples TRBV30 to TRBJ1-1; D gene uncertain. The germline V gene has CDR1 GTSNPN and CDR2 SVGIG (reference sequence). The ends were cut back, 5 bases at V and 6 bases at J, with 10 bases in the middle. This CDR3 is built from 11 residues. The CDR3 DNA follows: TGTGCCTGGGTGGAGGTGGCTGAAGCTTTCTTT. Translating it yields CAWVEVAEAFF.

CDR3 bases: TGTGCCAGCAGCCCGAGCGATTCTGGAAACACCATATATTTT. Translation gives CASSPSDSGNTIYF. This chain links TRBV7-8 with TRBJ1-3, with D uncertain. V was trimmed by 5 bases and J by 1 base, leaving 9 bases between them. Germline CDR1 is SGHVS and CDR2 is FQNEAQ. This CDR3 spans 14 amino acids. Drawing the rest from reference TRBV7-8 and TRBJ1-3, the complete variable domain is GAGVSQSPRYKVAKRGQDVALRCDPISGHVSLFWYQQALGQGPEFLTYFQNEAQLDKSGLPSDRFFAERPEGSVSTLKIQRTQQEDSAVYLCASSPSDSGNTIYFGEGSWLTVV.

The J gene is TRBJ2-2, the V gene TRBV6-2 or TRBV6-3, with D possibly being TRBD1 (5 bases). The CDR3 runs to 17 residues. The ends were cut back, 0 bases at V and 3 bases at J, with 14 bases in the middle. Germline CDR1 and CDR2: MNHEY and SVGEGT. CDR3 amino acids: CASSYSNGAADTGELFF. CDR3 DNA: TGTGCCAGCAGTTACTCGAATGGGGCGGCGGACACCGGGGAGCTGTTTTTT.

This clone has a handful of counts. CDR3 region: CASSEYGIQTQETQYF. CDR3 coding DNA: TGCGCCAGCAGTGAGTACGGGATTCAGACTCAAGAGACCCAGTACTTC. The genes are TRBV10-2 and TRBJ2-5, with D possibly matching TRBD2 (5 bases). CDR1 WSHSY and CDR2 SAAADI come from the germline V gene. Trimming removed 1 base from V and 2 bases from J, with 14 bases in between. The CDR3 contains 16 residues.

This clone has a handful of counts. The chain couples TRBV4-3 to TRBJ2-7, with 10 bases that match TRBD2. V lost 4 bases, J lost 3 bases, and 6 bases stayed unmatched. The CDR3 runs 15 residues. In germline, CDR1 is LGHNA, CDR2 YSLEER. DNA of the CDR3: TGCGCCAGCAGCCGAGCTAGCGGGAGTAACTACGAGCAGTACTTC. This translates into CASSRASGSNYEQYF.

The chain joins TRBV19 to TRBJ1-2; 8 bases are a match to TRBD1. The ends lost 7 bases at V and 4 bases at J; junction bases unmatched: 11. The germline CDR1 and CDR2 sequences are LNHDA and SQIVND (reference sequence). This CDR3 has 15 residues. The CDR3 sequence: CASTERRTGRYGYTF. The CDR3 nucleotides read TGTGCCAGTACGGAAAGGAGGACAGGGCGCTATGGCTACACCTTC. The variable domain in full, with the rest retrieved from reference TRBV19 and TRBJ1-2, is DGGITQSPKYLFRKEGQNVTLSCEQNLNHDAMYWYRQDPGQGLRLIYYSQIVNDFQKGDIAEGYSVSREKKESFPLTVTSAQKNPTAFYLCASTERRTGRYGYTFGSGTRLTVV.

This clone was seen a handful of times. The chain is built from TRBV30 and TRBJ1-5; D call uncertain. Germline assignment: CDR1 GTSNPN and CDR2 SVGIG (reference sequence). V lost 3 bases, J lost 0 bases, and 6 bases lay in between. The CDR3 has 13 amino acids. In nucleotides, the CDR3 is TGTGCCTGGAGCCCAGATAGCAATCAGCCCCAGCATTTT. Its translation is CAWSPDSNQPQHF.

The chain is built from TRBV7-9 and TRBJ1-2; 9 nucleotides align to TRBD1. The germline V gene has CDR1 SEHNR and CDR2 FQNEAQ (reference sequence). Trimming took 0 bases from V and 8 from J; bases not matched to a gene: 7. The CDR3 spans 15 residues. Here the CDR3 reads CASSLASNRGHGYTF. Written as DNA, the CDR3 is TGTGCCAGCAGCTTAGCTTCAAACAGGGGGCACGGCTACACCTTC.

CDR3 bases: TGTGCCAGCACCCCCGGGGGGTCCAACGAGCAGTACTTC. Amino acids: CASTPGGSNEQYF. The rearrangement joins TRBV12-3 or TRBV12-4 to TRBJ2-7, with 7 bases aligning to TRBD2. V lost 7 bases and J lost 5; bases outside the gene matches: 8. The CDR3 runs 13 residues.

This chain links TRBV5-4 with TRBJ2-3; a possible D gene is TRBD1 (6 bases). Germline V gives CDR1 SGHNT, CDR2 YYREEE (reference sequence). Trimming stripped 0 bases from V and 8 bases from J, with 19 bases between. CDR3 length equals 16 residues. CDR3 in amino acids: CASSLAVLGGVGTQYF. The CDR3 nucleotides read TGTGCCAGCAGCTTGGCCGTTTTAGGGGGAGTGGGTACGCAGTATTTT.

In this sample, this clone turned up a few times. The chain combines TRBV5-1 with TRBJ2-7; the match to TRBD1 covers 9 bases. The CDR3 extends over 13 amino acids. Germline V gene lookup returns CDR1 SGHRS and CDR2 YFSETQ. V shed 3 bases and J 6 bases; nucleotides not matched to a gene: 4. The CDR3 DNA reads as TGCGCCAGCAGCTCGGGGACAGGGTCCGAGCAGTACTTC. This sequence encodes CASSSGTGSEQYF.

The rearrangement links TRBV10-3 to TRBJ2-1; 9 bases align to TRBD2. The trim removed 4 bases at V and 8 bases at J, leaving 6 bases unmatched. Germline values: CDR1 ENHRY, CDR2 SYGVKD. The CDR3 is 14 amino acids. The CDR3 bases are TGTGCCATCAGTGCAGGGACTAGCATCGATGAGCAGTTCTTC. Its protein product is CAISAGTSIDEQFF.

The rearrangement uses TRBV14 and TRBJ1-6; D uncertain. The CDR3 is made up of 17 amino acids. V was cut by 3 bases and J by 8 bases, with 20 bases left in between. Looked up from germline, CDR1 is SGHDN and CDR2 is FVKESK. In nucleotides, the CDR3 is TGTGCCAGCAGCCAGTTGAATAAGTTCTTGGACTATTCACCCCTCCACTTT. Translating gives CASSQLNKFLDYSPLHF.

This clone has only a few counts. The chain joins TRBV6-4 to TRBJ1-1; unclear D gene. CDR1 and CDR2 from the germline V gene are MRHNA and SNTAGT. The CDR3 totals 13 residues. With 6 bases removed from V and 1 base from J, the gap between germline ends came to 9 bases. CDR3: CASSQRENTEAFF. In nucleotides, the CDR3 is TGTGCCAGCAGCCAGAGGGAGAACACTGAAGCTTTCTTT.